This T cell receptor (beta chain) was sequenced in a study of monozygotic twins with inflammatory bowel disease. The V gene's germline CDR1 is SGHTA and CDR2 FQGNSA. This CDR3 comprises 14 residues. UMIs with a 6-nucleotide sample barcode were added by template switching. TCRdb reprocessed the 5' RACE reads and keeps a single row for each CDR3 protein, giving no DNA. The sample spans more than 300,000 distinct CDR3 sequences; the ten largest clones claim 2.5% to 3%. The rearrangement joins TRBV7-2 to TRBJ1-5. The clonotype was recovered from a human donor with ulcerative colitis or Crohn's disease, or a healthy co-twin of an affected twin (not recorded which). Material for sequencing was blood. CDR3: CASSPTGGFQPQHF.